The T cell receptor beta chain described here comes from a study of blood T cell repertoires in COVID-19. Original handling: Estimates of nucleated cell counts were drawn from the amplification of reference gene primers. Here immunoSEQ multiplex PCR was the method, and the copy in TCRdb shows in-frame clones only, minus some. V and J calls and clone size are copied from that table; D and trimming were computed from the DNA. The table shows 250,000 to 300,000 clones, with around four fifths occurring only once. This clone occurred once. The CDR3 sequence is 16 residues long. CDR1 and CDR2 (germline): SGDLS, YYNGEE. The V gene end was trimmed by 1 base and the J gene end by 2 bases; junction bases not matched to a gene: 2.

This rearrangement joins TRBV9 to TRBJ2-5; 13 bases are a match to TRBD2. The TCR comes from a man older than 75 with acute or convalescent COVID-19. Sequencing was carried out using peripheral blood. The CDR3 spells CASSVSGLAGQETQYF. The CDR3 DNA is TGTGCCAGCAGCGTATCGGGACTAGCGGGACAAGAGACCCAGTACTTC.